The 20 T cell receptor beta chains given below trace back to one sample, sequenced in a study of T cell responses to AZD1222 COVID-19 vaccine. Only in-frame clones appear in the TCRdb table, and some are missing; sequencing was by immunoSEQ multiplex PCR. The table has under 120,000 clones, 90% to 95% seen once. Source: peripheral blood, taken on day 0 of AZD1222 vaccination. These receptors all stem from an adult in good health.

This sequence joins TRBV7-9 and TRBJ2-1; TRBD1 aligns across 7 bases. The V segment lost 6 bases and the J segment 0 bases; nucleotides outside the gene matches: 5. This CDR3 has 15 residues. The germline gives CDR1 SEHNR, CDR2 FQNEAQ (reference sequence). CDR3 in DNA: TGTGCCAGCAGTCACACAGGGGACTCCTACAATGAGCAGTTCTTC. It yields the protein CASSHTGDSYNEQFF.

J is TRBJ1-5 and V is TRBV19; no firm D call. Trimming removed 5 bases at V and 3 bases at J, with 20 bases between. CDR1 LNHDA and CDR2 SQIVND come from the germline V gene (reference sequence). The CDR3 length is 17 residues. Here the CDR3 DNA reads TGTGCCAGTAGTTACCCCCGGGATGGTCTCAACAATCAGCCCCAGCATTTT. Amino acid sequence: CASSYPRDGLNNQPQHF.

This chain joins TRBV9 and TRBJ2-1; D may be TRBD1 (7 bases). Trimming removed 4 bases at V and 3 bases at J, with 8 bases between. Germline V lookup: CDR1 SGDLS, CDR2 YYNGEE. This CDR3 contains 13 residues. CDR3 nucleotides: TGTGCCAGCAGCCAGGGGGGCTACAATGAGCAGTTCTTC. It yields the protein CASSQGGYNEQFF.

This chain links TRBV18 with TRBJ2-1; D perhaps matches TRBD1 (6 bases). V lost 3 bases and J lost 0, with 6 bases in between. The CDR3 is 14 residues long. Germline V CDR1 and CDR2: KGHSH, LQKENI. The CDR3 nucleotides are TGTGCCAGCTCACCGGGGGCCTCCTACAATGAGCAGTTCTTC. It codes for CASSPGASYNEQFF.

The chain uses TRBV30 and TRBJ1-1; 8 bases are a match to TRBD1. This CDR3 contains 17 residues. J was trimmed by 6 bases and V by 0 bases; bases with no gene match: 15. Looked up from germline, CDR1 is GTSNPN and CDR2 is SVGIG (reference sequence). This chain's CDR3 is CAWSVHSGGRGPSEAFF. The CDR3 DNA follows: TGTGCCTGGAGTGTACATTCGGGGGGCAGGGGGCCTTCTGAAGCTTTCTTT.

The chain links TRBV6-5 to TRBJ2-1; D unresolved. V was pared by 6 bases and J by 5 bases, with 11 bases between. Per germline, CDR1 MNHEY and CDR2 SVGAGI. This CDR3 has 13 amino acids. For the CDR3, the DNA is TGTGCCAGCAGGGTAAGGGCGGACAATGAGCAGTTCTTC. Its translation: CASRVRADNEQFF.

The chain combines TRBV6-7 with TRBJ1-2; TRBD1 matches at 11 bases. TRBV6-7 is an ORF for which the function is uncertain. The CDR3 totals 15 residues. Unmatched junction bases numbered 9, after V lost 6 bases and J lost 6 bases. The CDR3 spells CASSDPGQGENGYTF. The CDR3 nucleotides read TGTGCCAGCAGCGATCCGGGACAGGGGGAGAATGGCTACACCTTC.

The rearrangement joins TRBV7-3 to TRBJ1-2, with D hard to call. The CDR3 is 13 residues long. Germline V lookup: CDR1 SGHTA, CDR2 FQGTGA. Trimming cost V 5 bases and J 6 bases, with 13 bases left between them. The CDR3 sequence is CASSPTWKDGYTF. The CDR3 region has the DNA TGTGCCAGCAGCCCCACCTGGAAGGATGGCTACACCTTC. The full variable domain, rest sourced from reference TRBV7-3 and TRBJ1-2, is GAGVSQTPSNKVTEKGKYVELRCDPISGHTALYWYRQSLGQGPEFLIYFQGTGAADDSGLPNDRFFAVRPEGSVSTLKIQRTERGDSAVYLCASSPTWKDGYTFGSGTRLTVV.

The genes are TRBV7-9 and TRBJ2-1; TRBD1 agrees at 8 bases. V was clipped by 5 bases and J by 7 bases; unmatched bases: 10. The CDR3 is 15 amino acids. Germline V lookup: CDR1 SEHNR, CDR2 FQNEAQ (reference sequence). CDR3 nucleotides: TGTGCCAGCAGCCGAGGACAGGGCGGGGCGAATGAGCAGTTCTTC. Amino acids: CASSRGQGGANEQFF. Based on the CDR3 plus reference TRBV7-9 and TRBJ2-1, the full variable domain is DTGVSQNPRHKITKRGQNVTFRCDPISEHNRLYWYRQTLGQGPEFLTYFQNEAQLEKSRLLSDRFSAERPKGSFSTLEIQRTEQGDSAMYLCASSRGQGGANEQFFGPGTRLTVL.

The chain combines TRBV19 with TRBJ1-1; no definite D call. Germline assignment: CDR1 LNHDA and CDR2 SQIVND (reference sequence). V lost 7 bases, J lost 1 base, and 10 bases lay in between. The CDR3 has 13 amino acids. The CDR3 reads CASTSFRNTEAFF. Here the CDR3 DNA reads TGTGCCAGTACCAGTTTTAGGAACACTGAAGCTTTCTTT.

The chain links TRBV6-5 to TRBJ2-5, with D tentatively TRBD1 (6 bases). With 6 bases removed from V and 5 bases from J, the gap between germline ends came to 16 bases. The CDR3 runs to 14 residues. In germline, CDR1 is MNHEY, CDR2 SVGAGI. This chain's CDR3 is CASRKTGWSETQYF. The DNA of the CDR3 is TGTGCCAGCAGAAAAACAGGGTGGTCGGAGACCCAGTACTTC.

In this sample, this clone turned up a few times. The CDR3 coding sequence is TGTGCCAGCAGTGAAGACAGGGATTTTCGGGGGATGGACACTGAAGCTTTCTTT. This gives the protein CASSEDRDFRGMDTEAFF. This chain uses TRBV2 with TRBJ1-1, with D possibly being TRBD1 (6 bases). In germline, CDR1 is SNHLY, CDR2 FYNNEI. CDR3 length equals 18 residues. V shed 1 base and J shed 3 bases, with 21 bases lying between them. Full variable domain (remainder filled in from reference TRBV2 and TRBJ1-1): EPEVTQTPSHQVTQMGQEVILRCVPISNHLYFYWYRQILGQKVEFLVSFYNNEISEKSEIFDDQFSVERPDGSNFTLKIRSTKLEDSAMYFCASSEDRDFRGMDTEAFFGQGTRLTVV.

V gene TRBV12-3 or TRBV12-4 combines with J gene TRBJ2-5; TRBD1 is a possible D gene (5 bases). Trimming shortened V by 3 bases and J by 1 base, and 6 bases separated the two germline ends. The CDR3 runs to 13 residues. CDR3 protein: CASSFQGQETQYF. DNA of the CDR3: TGTGCCAGCAGTTTCCAGGGCCAAGAGACCCAGTACTTC.

The chain combines TRBV2 with TRBJ1-1; D is unclear. CDR1 is SNHLY and CDR2 is FYNNEI in the germline V gene. V was cut by 6 bases and J by 5 bases, with 19 bases left in between. The CDR3 is made up of 15 amino acids. CDR3 amino acids: CASRPQGISGTEAFF. The CDR3 DNA reads TGTGCCAGCAGGCCCCAAGGGATAAGTGGGACTGAAGCTTTCTTT.

This chain uses TRBV6-5 with TRBJ1-4; possible D gene TRBD1, 5 bases. Between the trimmed V and J ends, which lost 1 base and 7 bases, there was a span of 16 bases. CDR3 length: 16 residues. Germline assignment: CDR1 MNHEY and CDR2 SVGAGI. The CDR3 spells CASSYFQGVKGEKLFF. In nucleotides, the CDR3 is TGTGCCAGCAGTTACTTCCAAGGGGTGAAGGGTGAAAAACTGTTTTTT.

This chain links TRBV11-2 with TRBJ1-2; D uncertain. Germline V lookup: CDR1 SGHAT, CDR2 FQNNGV. CDR3 length: 15 amino acids. Between the trimmed V and J ends, which lost 5 bases and 5 bases, there was a span of 18 bases. CDR3 sequence (DNA): TGTGCCAGCAGCCCCTTTCGCGGATCTGGATATGGCTACACCTTC. Translation: CASSPFRGSGYGYTF.

The rearrangement uses TRBV6-6 and TRBJ1-1, with TRBD1 matching 7 bases. Germline lookup yields CDR1 MNHNY and CDR2 SVGAGI (reference sequence). This CDR3 spans 13 amino acids. V trimming: 0 bases; J trimming: 6 bases; junction bases outside the gene matches: 1. CDR3 sequence: CASSYSTGSEAFF. The DNA of the CDR3 is TGTGCCAGCAGTTACTCGACAGGGTCTGAAGCTTTCTTT.

This clone came up once. V gene TRBV5-4 combines with J gene TRBJ1-1; the D gene is possibly TRBD1 (6 bases). Per germline, CDR1 SGHNT and CDR2 YYREEE (reference sequence). The CDR3 consists of 16 residues. Trimming removed 6 bases from V and 0 bases from J, with 18 bases in between. The CDR3 DNA follows: TGTGCCAGCATGGGGGGGGCTACCCTCATGAACACTGAAGCTTTCTTT. Protein product: CASMGGATLMNTEAFF. Filled out from reference TRBV5-4 and TRBJ1-1, the complete variable domain reads ETGVTQSPTHLIKTRGQQVTLRCSSQSGHNTVSWYQQALGQGPQFIFQYYREEENGRGNFPPRFSGLQFPNYSSELNVNALELDDSALYLCASMGGATLMNTEAFFGQGTRLTVV.

The chain joins TRBV28 to TRBJ1-1; maybe TRBD1 (5 bases). The germline V and J ends were trimmed by 0 bases and 7 bases, with 9 bases remaining between them. CDR3 length: 13 amino acids. Germline CDR1 is MDHEN and CDR2 is SYDVKM. The CDR3 loop is CASSLWGESEAFF. The CDR3 DNA follows: TGTGCCAGCAGTTTATGGGGGGAGAGTGAAGCTTTCTTT.

This chain links TRBV29-1 with TRBJ1-1; 7 bases line up with TRBD1. There are 14 residues in the CDR3. The ends lost 0 bases at V and 2 bases at J; junction bases unmatched: 3. The germline V gene encodes CDR1 SQVTM and CDR2 ANQGSEA. CDR3: CSVEEGGFNTEAFF. The CDR3 bases are TGCAGCGTTGAAGAAGGGGGCTTTAACACTGAAGCTTTCTTT.